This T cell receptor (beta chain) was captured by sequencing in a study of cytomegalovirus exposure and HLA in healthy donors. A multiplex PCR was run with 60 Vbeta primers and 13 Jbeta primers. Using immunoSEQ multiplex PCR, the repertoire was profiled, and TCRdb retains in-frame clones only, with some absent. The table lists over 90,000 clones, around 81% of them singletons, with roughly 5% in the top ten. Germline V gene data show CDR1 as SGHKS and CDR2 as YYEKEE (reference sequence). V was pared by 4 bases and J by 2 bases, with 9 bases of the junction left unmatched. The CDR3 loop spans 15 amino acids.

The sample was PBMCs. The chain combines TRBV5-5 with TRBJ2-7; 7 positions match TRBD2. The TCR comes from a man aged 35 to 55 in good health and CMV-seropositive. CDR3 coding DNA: TGTGCCAGCAGCCTTGCGGGGGTATCGGCCTACGAGCAGTACTTC. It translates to CASSLAGVSAYEQYF. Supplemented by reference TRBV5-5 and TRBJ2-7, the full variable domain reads DAGVTQSPTHLIKTRGQQVTLRCSPISGHKSVSWYQQVLGQGPQFIFQYYEKEERGRGNFPDRFSARQFPNYSSELNVNALLLGDSALYLCASSLAGVSAYEQYFGPGTRLTVT.